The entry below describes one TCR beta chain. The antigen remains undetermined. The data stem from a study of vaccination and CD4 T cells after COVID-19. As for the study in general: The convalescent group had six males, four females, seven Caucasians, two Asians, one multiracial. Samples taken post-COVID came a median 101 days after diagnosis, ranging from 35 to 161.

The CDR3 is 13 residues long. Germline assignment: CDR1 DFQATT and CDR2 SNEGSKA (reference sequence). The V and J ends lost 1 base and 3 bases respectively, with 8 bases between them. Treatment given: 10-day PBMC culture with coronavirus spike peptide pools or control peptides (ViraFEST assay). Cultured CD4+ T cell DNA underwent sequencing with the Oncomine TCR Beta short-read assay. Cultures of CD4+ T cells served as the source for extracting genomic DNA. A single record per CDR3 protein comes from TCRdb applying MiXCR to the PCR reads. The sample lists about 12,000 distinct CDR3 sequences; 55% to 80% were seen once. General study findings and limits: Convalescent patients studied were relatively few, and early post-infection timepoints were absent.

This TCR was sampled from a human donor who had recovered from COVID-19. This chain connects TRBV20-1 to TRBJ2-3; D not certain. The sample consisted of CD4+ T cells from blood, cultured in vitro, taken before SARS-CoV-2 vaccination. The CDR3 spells CSARGPATDTQYF. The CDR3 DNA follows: TGCAGTGCTAGAGGGCCGGCGACAGATACGCAGTATTTT.